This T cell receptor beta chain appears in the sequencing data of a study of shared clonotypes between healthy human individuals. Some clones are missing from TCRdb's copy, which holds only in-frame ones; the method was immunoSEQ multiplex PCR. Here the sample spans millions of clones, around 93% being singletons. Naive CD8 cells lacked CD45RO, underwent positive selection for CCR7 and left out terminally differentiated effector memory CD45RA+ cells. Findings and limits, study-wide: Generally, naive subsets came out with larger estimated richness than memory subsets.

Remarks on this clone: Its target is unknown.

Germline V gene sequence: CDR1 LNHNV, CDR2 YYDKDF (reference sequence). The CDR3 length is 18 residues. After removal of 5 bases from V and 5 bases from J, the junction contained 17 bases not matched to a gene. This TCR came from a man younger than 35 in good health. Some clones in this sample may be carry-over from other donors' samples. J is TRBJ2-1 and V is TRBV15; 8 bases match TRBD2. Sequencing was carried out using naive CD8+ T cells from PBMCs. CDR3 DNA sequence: TGTGCCACCAGCGCAGACCCCCGGGAGGGCCTATCTGACAATGAGCAGTTCTTC. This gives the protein CATSADPREGLSDNEQFF. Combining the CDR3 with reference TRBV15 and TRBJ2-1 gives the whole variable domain DAMVIQNPRYQVTQFGKPVTLSCSQTLNHNVMYWYQQKSSQAPKLLFHYYDKDFNNEADTPDNFQSRRPNTSFCFLDIRSPGLGDTAMYLCATSADPREGLSDNEQFFGPGTRLTVL.